This T cell receptor (beta chain) was observed in a study of cytomegalovirus exposure and HLA in healthy donors (dated by TCRdb to the late 2010s). Turning to the overall study: An earlier analysis of several hundred of the donors reported approximately 260 Gb of sequence data and approximately 120 million unique TCR beta sequences obtained from about 170 million T cells. In addition to the first cohort of approximately 670 subjects, a separate validation cohort of 130 or so different subjects was used. Using immunosequencing, the study profiled T cell repertoires from 666 subjects and related those repertoires to cytomegalovirus serostatus. A later genetic analysis used genome-wide SNP genotypes for about 65% of the roughly 700 donors, treating that subset as a discovery cohort. The study aimed to test whether signatures of past pathogen exposure could be identified by cataloging public T cell receptors. The study combined high-throughput TCR immunosequencing, statistical association of individual TCRs with disease status, and machine learning to predict cytomegalovirus infection status. An earlier analysis of around 540 of the donors applied high-throughput TCR beta sequencing to assess whether each TCR beta V gene segment acted as functional or pseudogenic. Because of strong linkage in the cohort, five DR-DQ haplotypes were treated as single units for association and clustering. Of the 398 genotyped donors, over 80% were placed in the genetic ancestry cluster associated with self-reported Caucasian donors. Donor age, sex, ethnicity and CMV serostatus were compiled together with the repertoire data. All discovery cohort repertoires had been generated on a single sequencing platform. HLA typing included class I and class II loci at four-digit resolution. Rather than drawing on any new phenotypic data, the later analysis identified candidate immune exposures from TCR beta sequences and the way those sequences occurred across donors. An early release covering roughly 600 HLA-typed donors comprised approximately 300 gigabases of sequencing data and roughly 86 million unique TCR sequences. Typing coverage varied by locus: about 620-630 donors for A, B, C, DRB1 and DQB1; roughly 520 for DQA1; some 610 for DPA1; approximately 470 for DPB1. To study patterns of TCR occurrence, a later analysis re-analyzed previously published TCR beta repertoires from around 670 donors and added high-resolution HLA genotyping. On average, about 240,000 unique TCR beta nucleotide sequences were sequenced per donor among about 400 genotyped donors of the cohort, with roughly 18% of those sequences being non-productive. Here is what the overall study found, with its caveats: In vitro tests confirmed that a few of the cytomegalovirus-associated TCR beta chains recognize cytomegalovirus antigens. According to a later analysis, most CMV-associated TCR beta chains appeared to be HLA-restricted, and the HLA associations seemed to be driven largely by CMV exposure. Assigning TCR associations to individual alleles was difficult when HLA alleles, especially DR and DQ, strongly co-occurred. CMV serostatus was the only immune exposure information available for the cohort. In a later genetic analysis, a missense DCLRE1C variant was associated with V-gene and J-gene trimming of TCR beta chains, and the association was replicated in an independent cohort. Correlated functional status among segregating V segments might be attributable to linkage disequilibrium, but an unknown experimental factor could not be ruled out. Because the 87-base-pair reads could not distinguish some IMGT-functional V segments, including TRBV6-2 and TRBV6-3, those segments were excluded. A further reported finding was that TCR beta sequences accurately predicted the HLA-A and HLA-B alleles for most subjects in the first cohort. Over 15 rarely observed V segments, including chromosome 9 orphons, were excluded from the earlier analysis of about 500 of the donors because counts were too low. Presence/absence analyses assumed roughly uniform sequencing depth across donors, an assumption that may not hold. Because HLA typing was missing for some donors at each locus, association tests included only the typed subset. In a later analysis, HLA-associated TCR beta chains showed more clonal expansion and lower generation probabilities than non-associated chains that were equally common. The study listed approximately 150 TCR beta chains as associated with cytomegalovirus. While some public TCRs were present in many individuals, most TCR sequences turned up only very rarely across donors. In a later analysis, 16,951 TCR beta sequences were associated with specific HLA alleles at a false discovery rate of 0.05. A later analysis found that TCR association rates varied across HLA loci, with DRB1 alleles showing the most associated TCRs and HLA-C alleles the fewest. In an earlier analysis of approximately 590 of the donors, most TCR beta V segments were observed in productive rearrangements about 90% or about 30% of the time, broadly matching IMGT annotations. In both the original and validation cohorts, the classifier was reported to diagnose cytomegalovirus status with high specificity and sensitivity. A group of highly shared sequence variants was considered likely to be a technical artifact of the sequencing pipeline. A later analysis reported that several top co-occurrence clusters appeared linked to parvovirus B19, influenza, CMV and Epstein-Barr virus. It was suggested by the authors that the approach could potentially be generalized to other disease states and immunological phenotypes. Only TCR beta chains were sequenced in this cohort, and the absence of alpha or paired-chain data limited detectable features. Compared with the approximately 670-donor mean, donors in an Asian-associated ancestry cluster had fewer N-insertions in productive TCRs, according to a later genetic analysis.

V loses 1 base, J loses 4 bases, and the germline ends lie 12 bases apart. The CDR3 goes from the cysteine to the phenylalanine over 14 residues. Just CDR3 DNA is preserved here, 42 bases in frame from base 1. As encoded in the germline V gene (reference sequence), CDR1 is SGHNT while CDR2 is YYREEE. Libraries were made using the immunoSEQ multiplex PCR assay. For the multiplex PCR, a mixture combining 60 forward primers for TCR Vbeta segments and 13 reverse primers for TCR Jbeta segments was used. The CDR3 region of rearranged TCR beta genes was amplified from genomic DNA with a multiplex PCR assay. Amplified TCR beta libraries were sequenced as 87-base-pair reads on the Illumina HiSeq System. As for the authors' bioinformatics: A later analysis counted about 76 million unique TCR beta chains across the roughly 700 repertoires, and roughly 9.9 million of these chains were shared by at least two donors. Raw reads were error-corrected and collapsed into unique sequences with a nearest-neighbor algorithm that merged closely related sequences to remove PCR and sequencing errors. To assign V, D and J gene segments, CDR3 sequences were aligned to IMGT reference sequences. For a sequence to be retained, a match of at least six nucleotides to both a V gene segment and a J gene segment was required. A rearrangement was called productive if the CDR3 had no stop codons and remained in frame with V and J, and every other rearrangement was called non-productive. CDR3 was defined by IMGT convention, running from the second conserved V-encoded cysteine to the conserved J-encoded phenylalanine. Sequences without an unambiguous match to a single V gene segment were excluded from the earlier analysis of approximately 560 of the donors. An earlier analysis of 450 to 650 of the donors called V segments functional above 56.7% productive rearrangements and segregating when the between-donor standard deviation exceeded 5%. A statistical classification framework was built to diagnose cytomegalovirus status from the catalog of TCR beta chain sequences. In a later analysis, V and J genes were assigned by comparing TCR nucleotide sequences against IMGT/GENE-DB human TR gene sequences. The TCRdist pipeline was used in a later analysis to assign CDR3 sequences and most-parsimonious VDJ recombination scenarios. In a later analysis, each TCR beta chain was defined by its CDR3 amino acid sequence together with its V-gene family, and reads without a unique V-gene family were excluded. In a later analysis, some 600 highly shared, low-generation-probability nucleotide sequences were removed to address suspected cross-contamination and a sequencing artifact. In a later analysis, a clonal expansion index for each public chain was calculated from normalized within-repertoire ranks of inferred template counts. Generation probabilities in a later analysis came from a VDJ recombination model fitted to out-of-frame rearrangements, and those results were checked against IGoR. Hypergeometric tests were used in a later analysis to score TCR-TCR, TCR-HLA and TCR-CMV co-occurrence, with a repertoire-size bias correction applied to the TCR pairs. To estimate false discovery rates, a later analysis permuted the HLA or CMV assignments 20 times. A later analysis grouped co-occurring TCRs with DBSCAN, adding TCRdist sequence similarity when clustering within HLA-allele-positive subsets. Co-occurrence clustering excluded repertoires with fewer than 30,000 or more than 120,000 public chains, plus five with anomalous nucleotide sharing. Here the immuneACCESS table is served through TCRdb, limited to in-frame sequences with V and J called. Missing clones are a known gap in these copies; in checked studies unresolved V genes cover under half, and the rest lacks a known reason. The D gene and trimming were derived from the DNA, and the V and J assignments and clone size from that table. For this sample the table gives 200,000 or so clones, of which around 80% were detected only once. The top ten constitute 1.7% of the sample.

The cohort comprised some 700 healthy bone marrow donors. Cohort members were all nominally healthy when sampled, although unrecorded immune exposures were likely present. The donor tested CMV seronegative, placing the donor among the roughly 400 seronegative members of the cohort. Each donor provided a peripheral blood sample, and peripheral blood mononuclear cells were used for TCR beta sequencing. The Qiagen DNeasy Blood Extraction Kit was used to extract genomic DNA from the blood cell samples. With regard to this clone: The specificity of this receptor is unknown. No base quality values were provided; no much bigger clone lies one nucleotide off.

Sequencing input: PBMCs. This chain is built from TRBV5-4 and TRBJ2-7, with an unclear D gene assignment. The receptor was derived from a man in his fifties in good health and CMV-seronegative. CDR3 loop: CASSLTLDRYEQYF. The sequenced DNA is TGTGCCAGCAGCTTGACCCTAGATCGGTACGAGCAGTACTTC.